Each of the 10 T cell receptor beta chains below was sequenced from the same sample in a study of T cells in localized non-small cell lung cancer. Only in-frame clones appear in the TCRdb table, and some are missing; sequencing was by immunoSEQ multiplex PCR. The data show some 24,000 clones, about 92% seen once. The input for sequencing was peripheral blood, taken before any cancer treatment. The receptors come from a man aged 40 to 70 with stage III squamous cell lung carcinoma.

In nucleotides, the CDR3 is TGCGCCAGCAGCCAAGATCTTTACAGGGCGACAGATACGCAGTATTTT. Protein product: CASSQDLYRATDTQYF. The chain uses TRBV4-3 and TRBJ2-3; weak D call: TRBD1 (6 bases). Germline CDR1 is LGHNA and CDR2 is YSLEER. There are 16 residues in the CDR3. V shed 0 bases and J shed 3 bases, with 13 bases lying between them.

The chain carries TRBV19 and TRBJ2-3, with 12 bases lining up with TRBD2. The germline CDR1 and CDR2 sequences are LNHDA and SQIVND (reference sequence). The J segment lost 3 bases and the V segment lost 5 bases, leaving 3 bases of the junction unmatched. This CDR3 comprises 15 residues. Here the CDR3 DNA reads TGTGCCAGTAGTCCGACTAGCGGGAGTACAGATACGCAGTATTTT. The encoded protein is CASSPTSGSTDTQYF. Combining the CDR3 with reference TRBV19 and TRBJ2-3 gives the whole variable domain DGGITQSPKYLFRKEGQNVTLSCEQNLNHDAMYWYRQDPGQGLRLIYYSQIVNDFQKGDIAEGYSVSREKKESFPLTVTSAQKNPTAFYLCASSPTSGSTDTQYFGPGTRLTVL.

The chain has TRBV27 and TRBJ1-3, with TRBD1 as a possible D gene (5 bases). CDR3 length: 18 amino acids. Per the germline V gene, CDR1 is MNHEY and CDR2 is SMNVEV (reference sequence). V dropped 4 bases and J dropped 2 bases, with 21 bases sitting between them. CDR3 region: CASSSKRKGTPAGNTIYF. As DNA, the CDR3 is TGTGCCAGCAGTTCCAAACGGAAGGGGACCCCAGCTGGAAACACCATATATTTT.

J is TRBJ1-1 and V is TRBV18; 9 bases agree with TRBD1. V lost 0 bases, J lost 3 bases, and 5 bases stayed unmatched. This CDR3 is built from 16 residues. CDR1 is KGHSH and CDR2 is LQKENI in the germline V gene. DNA for the CDR3: TGTGCCAGCTCACCACCGACAGGGGGTGGGTACACTGAAGCTTTCTTT. Amino acids: CASSPPTGGGYTEAFF.

This chain joins TRBV4-2 and TRBJ1-2; TRBD1 agrees at 7 bases. CDR1 is LGHNA and CDR2 is YNFKEQ in the germline V gene. With V trimmed by 0 bases and J by 0 bases, 4 bases remained unmatched. The CDR3 covers 16 residues. CDR3 nucleotide sequence: TGTGCCAGCAGCCAAGATTTGACAGGGACTAACTATGGCTACACCTTC. It codes for CASSQDLTGTNYGYTF.

The gene calls are TRBV5-1 and TRBJ2-1; TRBD1 aligns across 11 bases. CDR1 and CDR2 (germline): SGHRS, YFSETQ. Germline trimming cut 4 bases from V and 0 bases from J; bases unmatched to any gene: 3. The CDR3 totals 16 residues. CDR3: CASSPGTGGSYNEQFF. The CDR3 bases are TGCGCCAGCAGCCCTGGGACAGGGGGCTCCTACAATGAGCAGTTCTTC.

This sequence joins TRBV5-8 and TRBJ1-5; 7 nucleotides align to TRBD1. There are 16 residues in the CDR3. V lost 3 bases and J lost 2; bases outside the gene matches: 8. The germline CDR1 and CDR2 sequences are SGHTS and YDEGEE. CDR3 sequence reads: CASSWTSTGGNQPQHF. The CDR3 coding sequence is TGTGCCAGCAGCTGGACCAGCACAGGGGGCAATCAGCCCCAGCATTTT.

The chain links TRBV7-9 to TRBJ1-4; 8 bases are shared with TRBD1. The CDR3 covers 13 residues. Germline loops: CDR1 SEHNR, CDR2 FQNEAQ (reference sequence). Trimming cost V 5 bases and J 11 bases; bases outside gene matches: 7. The CDR3 protein is CASSNGQGEKLFF. The CDR3 DNA reads as TGTGCCAGCAGCAACGGACAGGGTGAGAAACTGTTTTTT.

The chain uses TRBV5-4 and TRBJ2-3; D perhaps matches TRBD2 (6 bases). There are 16 residues in the CDR3. Germline-derived CDR1 and CDR2 are SGHNT and YYREEE (reference sequence). V shed 4 bases and J shed 2 bases, with 17 bases lying between them. The CDR3 here is CASSLTTGGSTDTQYF. Written as DNA, the CDR3 is TGTGCCAGCAGCCTCACCACCGGAGGGTCCACAGATACGCAGTATTTT. Complete variable domain (other parts from reference TRBV5-4 and TRBJ2-3): ETGVTQSPTHLIKTRGQQVTLRCSSQSGHNTVSWYQQALGQGPQFIFQYYREEENGRGNFPPRFSGLQFPNYSSELNVNALELDDSALYLCASSLTTGGSTDTQYFGPGTRLTVL.

The chain recombines TRBV2 with TRBJ1-2, with a possible D match to TRBD1 (5 bases). The germline gives CDR1 SNHLY, CDR2 FYNNEI. Deletions cut 2 bases from V and 4 bases from J, with 20 bases between. The CDR3 runs 17 residues. The CDR3 loop reads CASSETFAAGRIYGYTF. The CDR3 DNA follows: TGTGCCAGCAGTGAAACATTCGCGGCAGGGAGAATCTATGGCTACACCTTC.